The table lists the clone carrying this TCR beta chain with many counts. Its cognate antigen is unknown. The data derive from a study of CD8 T cells in ankylosing spondylitis. Findings of the study overall: Disease-linked clones bore a CD8+ phenotype and were relatively rare in peripheral blood. According to the report, clones linked to the disease were significantly enriched in matched synovial fluid samples taken from ankylosing spondylitis patients. It appeared that ankylosing spondylitis blood was characterized by a TCR beta motif of under ten highly homologous variants.

The TCR beta libraries were generated through quantitative 5'-RACE incorporating molecular barcodes. TCRdb passed the 5' RACE reads through MiXCR, listing each CDR3 protein once. The top ten clones hold 12% to 15% of a sample with 200,000 to 250,000 distinct CDR3 sequences, more than 5.5% of them seen once. In germline, CDR1 is SEHNR, CDR2 FQNEAQ (reference sequence). The CDR3 sequence is 15 residues long. V lost 3 bases, J lost 5 bases, and 6 bases stayed unmatched. This sequence joins TRBV7-9 and TRBJ2-5; 10 nucleotides match TRBD1. The sample consisted of blood, either unsorted or a sorted T cell fraction (not recorded which). The clonotype was recovered from a male donor with ankylosing spondylitis. This CDR3 reads CASSLGQGKGETQYF. CDR3 DNA: TGTGCCAGCAGCTTGGGACAGGGGAAGGGGGAGACCCAGTACTTC.